The 6 T cell receptor beta chains presented below share a single source sample, sequenced in a study of CD8 T cells in ankylosing spondylitis. TCRdb itself ran the 5' RACE reads through MiXCR, one entry per CDR3 protein. The sample has a few hundred thousand distinct CDR3 sequences; 15% to 20% are singletons. Material: blood, either unsorted or a sorted T cell fraction (not recorded which). These receptors all come from a male donor with ankylosing spondylitis or in good health (not recorded which).

The chain uses TRBV27 and TRBJ2-3; 11 positions agree with TRBD2. The CDR3 is made up of 16 amino acids. Germline V CDR1 and CDR2: MNHEY, SMNVEV (reference sequence). Losses at the gene ends were 4 bases for V and 8 bases for J; bases not matched to a gene: 11. The CDR3 DNA follows: TGTGCCAGCAGTTCGCGCCTAGCGGGAGGACGAGGTACGCAGTATTTT. Protein sequence: CASSSRLAGGRGTQYF.

This chain connects TRBV29-1 to TRBJ2-2, with TRBD2 identical over 12 bases. CDR3 size: 15 residues. Germline-derived CDR1 and CDR2 are SQVTM and ANQGSEA. With V trimmed by 6 bases and J by 3 bases, 5 bases remained unmatched. CDR3 nucleotide sequence: TGCAGCGTACGCGGACTAGCGGGATACACCGGGGAGCTGTTTTTT. Residues: CSVRGLAGYTGELFF.

A few counts support this clonotype. The chain uses TRBV3-1 and TRBJ1-1; no reliable D call. V was clipped by 4 bases and J by 0 bases, with 15 bases between them. Per germline, CDR1 LGHDT and CDR2 YNNKEL (reference sequence). The CDR3 has 16 amino acids. DNA of the CDR3: TGTGCCAGCAGCCTACCTTCTTGCGCCATGAACACTGAAGCTTTCTTT. Translating it yields CASSLPSCAMNTEAFF.

The gene calls are TRBV4-1 and TRBJ1-5; no definite D call. The CDR3 length is 16 residues. The V gene lost 1 base and the J gene lost 10 bases, with 20 bases spanning the gap. Germline CDR1 reads MGHRA; CDR2 reads YSYEKL. CDR3 sequence reads: CASSQAWVVEVRPQHF. Written as DNA, the CDR3 is TGCGCCAGCAGCCAAGCTTGGGTGGTGGAGGTAAGACCCCAGCATTTT.

The chain recombines TRBV25-1 with TRBJ2-5, with no clear D. This CDR3 is 14 amino acids long. Germline V lookup: CDR1 MGHDK, CDR2 SYGVNS. V shed 2 bases and J shed 5 bases, with 12 bases lying between them. The CDR3 coding sequence is TGTGCCAGCAGTGAAGTCTGGTCGGACGAGACCCAGTACTTC. Translation gives CASSEVWSDETQYF.

The rearrangement links TRBV20-1 to TRBJ2-1, with no clear D. V lost 6 bases to trimming and J lost 6 bases, with 21 bases between them. This CDR3 comprises 15 residues. Germline V gene sequence: CDR1 DFQATT, CDR2 SNEGSKA (reference sequence). CDR3: CSAKPEASWGNEQFF. DNA of the CDR3: TGCAGTGCGAAGCCTGAGGCTAGTTGGGGCAATGAGCAGTTCTTC.